Below, one TCR beta chain is given with its context. Its antigen specificity is not known. Per-base quality was not reported, and no clone a single base away is much larger than it. For this chain, trimming is 6 bases at the V end and 0 bases at the J end, and the number of junction bases without a gene match is 3. From cysteine to phenylalanine, the CDR3 is 15 amino acids long. The entry retains the CDR3 DNA only, 45 bases that are in frame from base 1. Taken from the germline V gene, the CDR1 and CDR2 loops are SQVTM and ANQGSEA. The library was generated by RT-PCR. Sequencing instrument: Illumina HiSeq 2500. TCRdb reanalyzed the raw reads on its own, using fastp at Q25 for trimming and MiXCR for clone calling, and kept in-frame beta chains. All rows with the same CDR3 protein become a single entry with the most common DNA and genes. The sample yields roughly 670,000 distinct CDR3 sequences; around 13% were counted once. The leading ten clones occupy about 7.6% of the sample.

The data derive from a study of response to subunit inactivated influenza vaccine (dated by TCRdb to the late 2010s). Regarding the study in general: Deep quantitative T cell receptor repertoire profiling was used in the study to track responses to a trivalent subunit inactivated influenza vaccine.

On the study overall, not on this receptor specifically: The authors suggested that each seasonal influenza vaccination may recruit only a limited number of new T cells.

Sequenced material: PBMCs from blood, taken less than 15 days before vaccination. The clonotype was recovered from a man in his fifties who received an inactivated influenza vaccine. Donor details come from another sample of the same person, matched by shared clones. Here the chain combines TRBV29-1 and TRBJ2-2; the central 11 bases match TRBD2. The DNA sequence is given as TGCAGCGTCCGTAGCGGGAGGGCGAACACCGGGGAGCTGTTTTTT. Protein translation: CSVRSGRANTGELFF.